The entry that follows covers one TCR beta chain sequence. The V gene end was trimmed by 7 bases and the J gene end by 4 bases; junction bases not matched to a gene: 8. The CDR3 runs 14 residues. Germline V gene data show CDR1 as MNHNS and CDR2 as SASEGT. Samples came from patients with localized non-small cell lung adenocarcinoma. This entry comes from a study of CD4 and CD8 cells across lung adenocarcinoma regions. One entry per CDR3 protein, called by TCRdb with MiXCR from the PCR reads. The data show some 20,000 distinct CDR3 sequences, less than 65% seen once. This sequence joins TRBV6-1 and TRBJ1-2; 8 positions match TRBD1. The receptor's source is a female donor with lung adenocarcinoma. The CD4 and CD8 labels of this study may be unreliable. Source material: CD8+ T cells from the center of a lung tumor. For the CDR3, the DNA is TGTGCCAGCACCGAGGCTACAGGGGGCTATGGCTACACCTTC. It yields the protein CASTEATGGYGYTF.